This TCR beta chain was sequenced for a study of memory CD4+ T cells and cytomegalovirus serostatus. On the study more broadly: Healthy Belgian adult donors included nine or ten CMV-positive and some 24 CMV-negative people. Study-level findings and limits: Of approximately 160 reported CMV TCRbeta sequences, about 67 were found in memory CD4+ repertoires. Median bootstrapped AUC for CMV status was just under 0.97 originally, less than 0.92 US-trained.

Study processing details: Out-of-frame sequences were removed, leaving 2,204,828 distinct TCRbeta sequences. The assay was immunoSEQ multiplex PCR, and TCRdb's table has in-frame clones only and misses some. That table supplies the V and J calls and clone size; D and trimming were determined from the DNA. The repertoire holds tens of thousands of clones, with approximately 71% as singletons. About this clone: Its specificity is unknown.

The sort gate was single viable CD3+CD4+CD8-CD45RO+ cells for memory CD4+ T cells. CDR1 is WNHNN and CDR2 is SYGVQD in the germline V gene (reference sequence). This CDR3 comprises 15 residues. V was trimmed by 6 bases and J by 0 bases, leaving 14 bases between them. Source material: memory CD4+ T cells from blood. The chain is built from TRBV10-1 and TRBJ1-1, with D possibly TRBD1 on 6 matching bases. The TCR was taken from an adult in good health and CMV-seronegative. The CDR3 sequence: CASRPTTGMNTEAFF. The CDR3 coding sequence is TGCGCCAGCAGGCCAACCACAGGGATGAACACTGAAGCTTTCTTT.